This entry concerns a single TCR beta chain. Its antigen remains unidentified. The sample is drawn from a study of cytomegalovirus exposure and HLA in healthy donors. Study-wide results and caveats: It was reportedly the case that the classifier diagnosed cytomegalovirus status with high specificity and sensitivity. Presence/absence analyses rested on an assumption that sequencing depth was roughly uniform across donors.

Germline V CDR1 and CDR2: MNHEY, SMNVEV (reference sequence). The CDR3 runs 15 residues. Trimming left V 7 bases short and J 2 bases short, with 17 bases between. Primers included in the PCR were 60 Vbeta and 13 Jbeta primers. Method: immunoSEQ multiplex PCR; TCRdb's copy keeps in-frame clones and lacks some. The sample includes more than 150,000 clones, about four fifths seen only once; the top ten take about 1.6%. The rearrangement links TRBV27 to TRBJ2-5, with a tentative D call TRBD2 (6 bases). This receptor was identified in a man in his forties in good health and CMV-seronegative. Sample: PBMCs. In DNA, the CDR3 is TGTGCCAGCAAGCCCCGAGGACTACGGCAAGAGACCCAGTACTTC. Translation gives CASKPRGLRQETQYF.